These 10 T cell receptor beta chains were all obtained from the same sample, sequenced in a study of blood T cell repertoires in COVID-19. This table comes from immunoSEQ multiplex PCR, and its TCRdb copy is limited to in-frame clones, with some not included. The table lists 100,000 to 140,000 clones, more than 70% of them singletons. The sequencing input was peripheral blood. These receptors all come from a man in his forties or fifties with active or convalescent COVID-19.

This clone has a handful of counts. The rearrangement links TRBV29-1 to TRBJ2-7; D may be TRBD1 (6 bases). Trimming removed 3 bases from V and 7 bases from J, with 16 bases in between. CDR1 and CDR2 from the germline V gene are SQVTM and ANQGSEA. The CDR3 is 13 amino acids. The DNA of the CDR3 is TGCAGCGTTGACGCGCAGGGGTGGGGAGAGCAGTACTTC. Translated, it gives CSVDAQGWGEQYF.

The genes are TRBV27 and TRBJ2-7; TRBD2 agrees at 12 bases. The CDR3 extends over 15 amino acids. CDR1 is MNHEY, CDR2 SMNVEV, per germline (reference sequence). V lost 6 bases, J lost 4 bases, and 7 bases stayed unmatched. The CDR3: CASSSGTSGLYEQYF. CDR3 DNA sequence: TGTGCCAGCAGCTCCGGGACTAGCGGGTTGTACGAGCAGTACTTC.

This chain uses TRBV6-5 with TRBJ2-4; possibly TRBD2 for D (6 bases). This CDR3 comprises 13 residues. Germline V gene sequence: CDR1 MNHEY, CDR2 SVGAGI. V lost 2 bases and J 8 bases, leaving 10 bases between the germline ends. The DNA for the CDR3 is TGTGCCAGCAGTTACGACCCGGGGGACATTCAGTACTTC. It encodes CASSYDPGDIQYF.

The V and J genes are TRBV28 and TRBJ2-7; weak D call: TRBD2 (6 bases). CDR1 is MDHEN, CDR2 SYDVKM, per germline. CDR3 length: 14 amino acids. The V gene lost 5 bases and the J gene lost 1 base, with 12 bases spanning the gap. The CDR3 DNA sequence: TGTGCCAGCAGTACCCCTAGCGCGTCCTACGAGCAGTACTTC. It specifies CASSTPSASYEQYF.

This chain joins TRBV28 and TRBJ2-5; 8 nucleotides match TRBD1. CDR1 and CDR2 from the germline V gene are MDHEN and SYDVKM. J gave up 2 bases and V 10 bases, and 9 bases lay outside the gene matches. This CDR3 has 14 residues. CDR3 nucleotides: TGTGCCACCTATCAAACAGGGGGTCAAGAGACCCAGTACTTC. Translating gives CATYQTGGQETQYF.

J is TRBJ1-4 and V is TRBV10-3, with D perhaps matching TRBD1 (5 bases). The CDR3 is 15 residues long. CDR1 and CDR2 from the germline V gene are ENHRY and SYGVKD. Trimming cost V 6 bases and J 3 bases, with 14 bases left between them. CDR3 in DNA: TGTGCCATCAGAGACCCGGGGGAGGCTAATGAAAAACTGTTTTTT. Protein: CAIRDPGEANEKLFF.

This chain joins TRBV28 and TRBJ2-2; 10 bases align to TRBD1. Germline CDR1 is MDHEN and CDR2 is SYDVKM. Trimming took 3 bases from V and 4 from J; bases not matched to a gene: 2. This CDR3 contains 15 residues. The CDR3 is CASSLTGGGTGELFF. The CDR3 DNA sequence: TGTGCCAGCAGTTTGACAGGGGGCGGCACCGGGGAGCTGTTTTTT.

This chain uses TRBV24-1 with TRBJ1-5, with 8 bases lining up with TRBD1. The CDR3 has 16 residues. Trimming removed 2 bases from V and 6 bases from J; junction bases left unmatched: 8. Germline-derived CDR1 and CDR2 are KGHDR and SFDVKD. The CDR3 loop reads CATSDSDRGSGQPQHF. The CDR3, as DNA: TGTGCCACCAGTGATTCAGACAGGGGCAGCGGTCAGCCCCAGCATTTT.

The CDR3 bases are TGCGCCAGCAGCCCCCTCGGACTAGCGGGAGGGAGGGACACCGGGGAGCTGTTTTTT. Amino acid sequence: CASSPLGLAGGRDTGELFF. This chain links TRBV4-1 with TRBJ2-2, with TRBD2 matching 15 bases. The trim removed 4 bases at V and 3 bases at J, leaving 9 bases unmatched. Germline V gene sequence: CDR1 MGHRA, CDR2 YSYEKL. There are 19 residues in the CDR3.

The chain uses TRBV14 and TRBJ2-1; TRBD2 aligns across 7 bases. With V trimmed by 1 base and J by 5 bases, 5 bases remained unmatched. CDR3 length equals 15 residues. The germline V gene encodes CDR1 SGHDN and CDR2 FVKESK. CDR3 sequence (DNA): TGTGCCAGCAGCCAAGTGAATCGGGGGGACAATGAGCAGTTCTTC. This gives the protein CASSQVNRGDNEQFF. The full variable domain, rest sourced from reference TRBV14 and TRBJ2-1, is EAGVTQFPSHSVIEKGQTVTLRCDPISGHDNLYWYRRVMGKEIKFLLHFVKESKQDESGMPNNRFLAERTGGTYSTLKVQPAELEDSGVYFCASSQVNRGDNEQFFGPGTRLTVL.